This TCR beta chain was documented in a study of T cell responses to AZD1222 COVID-19 vaccine. Findings of the study overall: Every sample of the repertoires postdated the peak T cell response. Donors were chiefly white British, with a greater number of females, and clonal diversity was perhaps underestimated.

Turning to this clone: Its specificity is not known.

Profiling relied on immunoSEQ multiplex PCR, and the TCRdb table lists in-frame clones only, not all of them. The sample carries some 80,000 clones, 90% recorded once. CDR1 and CDR2 (germline): SGHRS, YFSETQ. The CDR3 spans 13 residues. V was pared by 2 bases and J by 2 bases, with 5 bases between. The sequencing used peripheral blood, collected on day 0 of AZD1222 vaccination. J is TRBJ1-3 and V is TRBV5-1; D not certain. This sequence originates from an adult in good health. The CDR3 sequence is CASSFGPGNTIYF. The CDR3 nucleotides are TGCGCCAGCAGCTTCGGACCTGGAAACACCATATATTTT.